These T cell receptor beta chains were read from a single sample in a study of blood T cell repertoires in COVID-19. Assay: immunoSEQ multiplex PCR; the TCRdb copy retains only in-frame clones and omits some. Counted here are approximately 300,000 clones, 75% to 95% occurring once; the ten biggest clones make up roughly 7%. Specimen: peripheral blood. These receptor sequences come from a woman aged 25 to 39 with COVID-19, enrolled during active disease. Each CDR3 is given with its conserved first and last residue.

CDR3 protein: CASSFDRGYEQYF; V gene: TRBV7-2; J gene: TRBJ2-7
CDR3 protein: CASSYLLAGAPYEQYF; V gene: TRBV6-5; J gene: TRBJ2-7
CDR3 protein: CASSPHPQGNTEAFF; V gene: TRBV13; J gene: TRBJ1-1
CDR3 protein: CASSQMTENQPQHF; V gene: TRBV4-1; J gene: TRBJ1-5
CDR3 protein: CASSFGTSGSYEQYF; V gene: TRBV27; J gene: TRBJ2-7
CDR3 protein: CASSQVGGANEKLFF; V gene: TRBV4-3; J gene: TRBJ1-4
CDR3 protein: CASSLSIGAEAFF; V gene: TRBV11-3; J gene: TRBJ1-1
CDR3 protein: CATGHFTDTQYF; V gene: TRBV24-1; J gene: TRBJ2-3
CDR3 protein: CASSMWTGQGGELFF; V gene: TRBV19; J gene: TRBJ2-2
CDR3 protein: CASSQASQGAMNTEAFF; V gene: TRBV4-1; J gene: TRBJ1-1
CDR3 protein: CASSQATGANVLTF; V gene: TRBV3-1/TRBV3-2; J gene: TRBJ2-6
CDR3 protein: CASSLYSGSTDTQYF; V gene: TRBV5-4; J gene: TRBJ2-3
CDR3 protein: CASRALNTEAFF; V gene: TRBV25-1; J gene: TRBJ1-1
CDR3 protein: CASSLGFEGEQYF; V gene: TRBV12-3/TRBV12-4; J gene: TRBJ2-7
CDR3 protein: CASSRRGGSYGYTF; V gene: TRBV3-1/TRBV3-2; J gene: TRBJ1-2
CDR3 protein: CASSVGQGGGYNEQFF; V gene: TRBV2; J gene: TRBJ2-1
CDR3 protein: CASSLVPGWYEQYF; V gene: TRBV7-8; J gene: TRBJ2-7
CDR3 protein: CASSQLYEQYF; V gene: TRBV7-2; J gene: TRBJ2-7
CDR3 protein: CASSRGGTDTQYF; V gene: TRBV18; J gene: TRBJ2-3
CDR3 protein: CAWISPGGGYTF; V gene: TRBV30; J gene: TRBJ1-2
CDR3 protein: CASSPEGSEQYF; V gene: TRBV18; J gene: TRBJ2-7
CDR3 protein: CASSKGVMVRGSSGELFF; V gene: TRBV19; J gene: TRBJ2-2
CDR3 protein: CASSSLGTGVYNEQFF; V gene: TRBV11-2; J gene: TRBJ2-1
CDR3 protein: CSASRLEGDEQYF; V gene: TRBV20-1; J gene: TRBJ2-7
CDR3 protein: CASSSLTGSGETQYF; V gene: TRBV5-1; J gene: TRBJ2-5
CDR3 protein: CASIPGLAGGNEQFF; V gene: TRBV7-9; J gene: TRBJ2-1
CDR3 protein: CASSLAGTGNEKLFF; V gene: TRBV18; J gene: TRBJ1-4
CDR3 protein: CASTRQAGNTEAFF; V gene: TRBV7-9; J gene: TRBJ1-1
CDR3 protein: CASTPGIAGGPYEQYF; V gene: TRBV19; J gene: TRBJ2-7
CDR3 protein: CASSLPGDYEQYF; V gene: TRBV5-1; J gene: TRBJ2-7
CDR3 protein: CAVQARLSYEQYF; V gene: TRBV7-9; J gene: TRBJ2-7
CDR3 protein: CATGDRGRIRDGYTF; V gene: TRBV6-5; J gene: TRBJ1-2
CDR3 protein: CATSDPSRTGEETQYF; V gene: TRBV24-1; J gene: TRBJ2-5
CDR3 protein: CASSRQGAGQPQHF; V gene: TRBV2; J gene: TRBJ1-5
CDR3 protein: CASSIGPGVVTEAFF; V gene: TRBV19; J gene: TRBJ1-1
CDR3 protein: CASSQGRASGGSYEQYF; V gene: TRBV4-3; J gene: TRBJ2-7
CDR3 protein: CASSYGTSGRNEQFF; V gene: TRBV11-2; J gene: TRBJ2-1
CDR3 protein: CASSLRGVPSNQPQHF; V gene: TRBV27; J gene: TRBJ1-5
CDR3 protein: CASSTGTGHETQYF; V gene: TRBV6-5; J gene: TRBJ2-5
CDR3 protein: CASSFQGGTNEKLFF; V gene: TRBV28; J gene: TRBJ1-4
CDR3 protein: CASSQEPGGNYGYTF; V gene: TRBV4-3; J gene: TRBJ1-2
CDR3 protein: CASSLVRGLETQYF; V gene: TRBV4-3; J gene: TRBJ2-5
CDR3 protein: CASSIRLAGYEQYF; V gene: TRBV19; J gene: TRBJ2-7
CDR3 protein: CASSDRLAGFVGQYF; V gene: TRBV2; J gene: TRBJ2-7
CDR3 protein: CASRRREGNTGELFF; V gene: TRBV6-6; J gene: TRBJ2-2
CDR3 protein: CASSEYPRRLNSPLHF; V gene: TRBV2; J gene: TRBJ1-6
CDR3 protein: CASRDLVITEGTGLLGYTF; V gene: TRBV28; J gene: TRBJ1-2
CDR3 protein: CATSREFLETQYF; V gene: TRBV6-5; J gene: TRBJ2-5
CDR3 protein: CASSQVPLTGASYEQYF; V gene: TRBV23-1; J gene: TRBJ2-7
CDR3 protein: CASSIADRLNTEAFF; V gene: TRBV19; J gene: TRBJ1-1
CDR3 protein: CASNRPDRNYGYTF; V gene: TRBV19; J gene: TRBJ1-2
CDR3 protein: CASSWGESDGELFF; V gene: TRBV6-2/TRBV6-3; J gene: TRBJ2-2